These T cell receptor beta chains were read from a single sample in a study of cytomegalovirus exposure and HLA in healthy donors. TCRdb keeps only in-frame clones here, not all; method: immunoSEQ multiplex PCR. The table shows some 120,000 clones, with about 80% occurring only once. Input material: PBMCs. The receptors shown here come from a woman in her forties in good health and CMV-seropositive. The CDR3 runs from the conserved cysteine through the conserved F or W. A D gene is named only where the DNA matches it firmly. Only part of the rows carry a size: once, few, many, or a class if the clone is expanded.

CASSQQVYNSPLHF,TGTGCCAGCAGTCAACAGGTTTATAATTCACCCCTCCACTTT,NA,14,TRBV28,TRBJ1-6,NA
CASRQQGNSGNTIYF,TGTGCCAGCAGACAACAGGGAAACTCTGGAAACACCATATATTTT,NA,15,TRBV7-2,TRBJ1-3,NA
CASRISGVETQYF,TGTGCCAGCAGAATTTCAGGGGTAGAGACCCAGTACTTC,NA,13,TRBV11-1,TRBJ2-5,NA
CASSHYRGVGNEKLFF,TGTGCCAGCAGCCATTACAGGGGGGTCGGTAATGAAAAACTGTTTTTT,TRBD1,16,TRBV5-8,TRBJ1-4,NA
CASSIVGGTGELFF,TGTGCCAGTAGTATCGTCGGGGGCACCGGGGAGCTGTTTTTT,NA,14,TRBV19,TRBJ2-2,few
CASSLQETSATQYF,TGTGCTAGCAGCTTGCAAGAGACTAGTGCGACCCAGTACTTC,NA,14,TRBV7-7,TRBJ2-5,NA
CASSLSMVSNSPLHF,TGTGCCAGCAGCTTATCTATGGTATCTAATTCACCCCTCCACTTT,NA,15,TRBV7-9,TRBJ1-6,NA
CAWNLQGANEKLFF,TGTGCCTGGAATCTACAGGGGGCGAATGAAAAACTGTTTTTT,TRBD1,14,TRBV30,TRBJ1-4,few
CASSSGQGRDGYTF,TGTGCCAGCAGCTCGGGACAGGGGAGGGATGGCTACACCTTC,TRBD1,14,TRBV7-9,TRBJ1-2,NA
CASSSGLAGGPSYEQYF,TGTGCCAGCAGCTCTGGACTAGCGGGGGGGCCTTCCTACGAGCAGTACTTC,TRBD2,17,TRBV7-3,TRBJ2-7,NA
CASSGRGAGGDEQFF,TGCGCCAGCAGTGGGAGGGGAGCGGGGGGGGATGAGCAGTTCTTC,TRBD2,15,TRBV10-2,TRBJ2-1,NA
CASSDKGSYGYTF,TGTGCCAGCAGTGATAAGGGGTCCTATGGCTACACCTTC,NA,13,TRBV14,TRBJ1-2,NA
CASSFKPDTEAFF,TGTGCCAGCAGTTTTAAGCCCGACACTGAAGCTTTCTTT,NA,13,TRBV27,TRBJ1-1,NA
CASSPGETSYGYTF,TGTGCCAGCTCACCTGGGGAGACGTCCTATGGCTACACCTTC,NA,14,TRBV18,TRBJ1-2,NA
CASSPRLGSYNEQFF,TGTGCCAGCAGCCCTAGACTCGGCTCCTACAATGAGCAGTTCTTC,NA,15,TRBV7-2,TRBJ2-1,once
CASSPPGPTSTYNEQFF,TGTGCCAGCAGTCCCCCCGGTCCTACCTCAACCTACAATGAGCAGTTCTTC,NA,17,TRBV27,TRBJ2-1,NA
CASSLAGGYNEQFF,TGTGCCAGCAGCCTAGCGGGGGGCTACAATGAGCAGTTCTTC,TRBD2,14,TRBV7-8,TRBJ2-1,NA
CASSFRGQGSTYEQYF,TGTGCCAGCAGCTTCCGCGGACAGGGGAGCACCTACGAGCAGTACTTC,TRBD1,16,TRBV7-8,TRBJ2-7,once
CAISGGQLDYEQYF,TGTGCCATCAGTGGTGGACAGCTAGACTACGAGCAGTACTTC,NA,14,TRBV10-3,TRBJ2-7,few
CASSLRQARGNTIYF,TGTGCCAGCAGCTTACGACAGGCTCGAGGAAACACCATATATTTT,NA,15,TRBV21-1,TRBJ1-3,NA
CAWSRRSSYNSPLHF,TGTGCCTGGAGTAGGAGAAGCTCCTATAATTCACCCCTCCACTTT,NA,15,TRBV30,TRBJ1-6,NA
CASSGSGYFYEQYF,TGTGCCAGTAGCGGCAGCGGGTATTTCTACGAGCAGTACTTC,NA,14,TRBV2,TRBJ2-7,few
CASSFRQGPTNEKLFF,TGTGCCAGCAGTTTTCGACAGGGACCCACTAATGAAAAACTGTTTTTT,TRBD1,16,TRBV6-6,TRBJ1-4,NA
CASSQIGGSQPQHF,TGCGCCAGCAGCCAGATCGGGGGGAGTCAGCCCCAGCATTTT,NA,14,TRBV4-1,TRBJ1-5,NA